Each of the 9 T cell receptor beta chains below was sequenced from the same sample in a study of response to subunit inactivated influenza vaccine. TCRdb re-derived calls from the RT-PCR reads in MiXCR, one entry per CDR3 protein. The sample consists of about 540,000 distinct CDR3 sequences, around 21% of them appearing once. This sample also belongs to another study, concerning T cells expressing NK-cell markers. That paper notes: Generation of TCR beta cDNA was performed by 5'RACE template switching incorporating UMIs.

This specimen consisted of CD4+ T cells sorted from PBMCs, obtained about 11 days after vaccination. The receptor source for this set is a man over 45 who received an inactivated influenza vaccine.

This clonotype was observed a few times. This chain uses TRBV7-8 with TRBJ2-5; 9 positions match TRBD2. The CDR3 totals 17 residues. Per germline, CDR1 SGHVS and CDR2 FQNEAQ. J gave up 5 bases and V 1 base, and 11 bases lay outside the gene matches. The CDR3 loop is CASSLVFGGRAGETQYF. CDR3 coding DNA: TGTGCCAGCAGCTTAGTTTTCGGCGGGAGGGCAGGTGAGACCCAGTACTTC. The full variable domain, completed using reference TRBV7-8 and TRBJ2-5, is GAGVSQSPRYKVAKRGQDVALRCDPISGHVSLFWYQQALGQGPEFLTYFQNEAQLDKSGLPSDRFFAERPEGSVSTLKIQRTQQEDSAVYLCASSLVFGGRAGETQYFGPGTRLLVL.

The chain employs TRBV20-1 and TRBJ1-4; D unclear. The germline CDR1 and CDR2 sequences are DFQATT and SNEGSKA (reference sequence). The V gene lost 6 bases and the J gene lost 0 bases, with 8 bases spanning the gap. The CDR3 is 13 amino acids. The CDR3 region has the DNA TGCAGTGCCACGACACCAACTAATGAAAAACTGTTTTTT. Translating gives CSATTPTNEKLFF.

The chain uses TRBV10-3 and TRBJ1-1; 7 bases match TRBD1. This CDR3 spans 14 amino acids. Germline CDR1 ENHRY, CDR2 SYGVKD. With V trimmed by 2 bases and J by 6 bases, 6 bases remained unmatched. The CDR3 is CAISEPRGGSEAFF. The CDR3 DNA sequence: TGTGCCATCAGTGAGCCCAGGGGGGGATCTGAAGCTTTCTTT.

CDR3 bases: TGCAGTGCTAGTTCTACAGGCCGCTTCAATCAGCCCCAGCATTTT. Its translation: CSASSTGRFNQPQHF. This chain connects TRBV20-1 to TRBJ1-5; maybe TRBD1 (5 bases). The V end was cut by 3 bases, the J end by 3 bases, with 15 bases between. CDR1 DFQATT and CDR2 SNEGSKA come from the germline V gene (reference sequence). The CDR3 runs 15 residues.

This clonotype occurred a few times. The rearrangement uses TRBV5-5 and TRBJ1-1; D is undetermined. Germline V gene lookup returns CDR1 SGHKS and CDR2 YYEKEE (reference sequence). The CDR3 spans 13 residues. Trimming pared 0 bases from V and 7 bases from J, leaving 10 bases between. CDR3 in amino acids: CASSLAALREAFF. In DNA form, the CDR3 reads TGTGCCAGCAGCTTGGCCGCCCTGCGTGAAGCTTTCTTT.

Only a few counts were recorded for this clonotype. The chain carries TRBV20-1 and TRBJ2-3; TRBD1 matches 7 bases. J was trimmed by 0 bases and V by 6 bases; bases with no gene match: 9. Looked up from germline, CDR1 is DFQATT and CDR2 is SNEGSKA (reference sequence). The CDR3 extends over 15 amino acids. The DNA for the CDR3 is TGCAGTGCCCACCGACAGGGTGGAAGCACAGATACGCAGTATTTT. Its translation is CSAHRQGGSTDTQYF.

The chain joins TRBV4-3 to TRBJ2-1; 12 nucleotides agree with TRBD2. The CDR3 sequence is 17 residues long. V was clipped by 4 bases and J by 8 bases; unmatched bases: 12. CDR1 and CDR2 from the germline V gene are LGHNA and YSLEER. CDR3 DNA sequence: TGCGCCAGCAGCCCAATGGGCCTAGCGGGAGGGGGGGATGAGCAGTTCTTC. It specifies CASSPMGLAGGGDEQFF.

CDR3 region: CASSLRDFGNTIYF. DNA for the CDR3: TGTGCCAGCAGCCTGCGGGACTTCGGAAACACCATATATTTT. The V call is TRBV11-3, the J call TRBJ1-3, with TRBD1 as a possible D gene (5 bases). The length of the CDR3 is 14 residues. Germline-derived CDR1 and CDR2 are SGHNT and YENEEA. Trimming pared 5 bases from V and 4 bases from J, leaving 12 bases between. The variable domain in full, completed from reference TRBV11-3 and TRBJ1-3, reads EAGVVQSPRYKIIEKKQPVAFWCNPISGHNTLYWYLQNLGQGPELLIRYENEEAVDDSQLPKDRFSAERLKGVDSTLKIQPAELGDSAVYLCASSLRDFGNTIYFGEGSWLTVV.

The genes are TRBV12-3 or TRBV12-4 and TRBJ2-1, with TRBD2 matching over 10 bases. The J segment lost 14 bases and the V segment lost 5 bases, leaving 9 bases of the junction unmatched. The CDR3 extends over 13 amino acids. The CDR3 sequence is CASSAQSGGGEFF. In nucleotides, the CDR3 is TGTGCCAGCAGTGCTCAGAGCGGGGGGGGGGAGTTCTTC.